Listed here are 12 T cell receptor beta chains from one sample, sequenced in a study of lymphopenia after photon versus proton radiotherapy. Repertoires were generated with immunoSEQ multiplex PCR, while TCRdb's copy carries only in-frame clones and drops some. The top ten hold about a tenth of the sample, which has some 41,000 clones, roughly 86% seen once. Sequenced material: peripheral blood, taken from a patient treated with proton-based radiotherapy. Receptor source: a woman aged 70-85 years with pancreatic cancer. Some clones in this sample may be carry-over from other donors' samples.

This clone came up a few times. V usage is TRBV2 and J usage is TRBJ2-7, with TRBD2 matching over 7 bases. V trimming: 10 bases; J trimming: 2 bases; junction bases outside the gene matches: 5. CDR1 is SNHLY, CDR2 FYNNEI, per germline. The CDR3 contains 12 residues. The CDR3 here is CATTREAYEQYF. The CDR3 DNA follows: TGTGCCACGACCCGGGAGGCCTACGAGCAGTACTTC.

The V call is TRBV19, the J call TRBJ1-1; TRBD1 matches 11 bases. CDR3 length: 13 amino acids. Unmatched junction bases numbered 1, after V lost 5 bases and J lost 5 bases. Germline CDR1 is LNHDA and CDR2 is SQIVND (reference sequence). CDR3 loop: CASSGTGGTEAFF. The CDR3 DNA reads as TGTGCCAGTAGTGGGACAGGGGGGACTGAAGCTTTCTTT.

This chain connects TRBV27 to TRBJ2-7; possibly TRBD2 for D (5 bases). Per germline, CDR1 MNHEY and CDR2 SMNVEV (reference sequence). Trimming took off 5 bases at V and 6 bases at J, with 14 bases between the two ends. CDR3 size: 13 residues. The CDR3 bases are TGTGCCAGCAGTCCGGGTTTAGCGCGCGAGCAGTACTTC. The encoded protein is CASSPGLAREQYF.

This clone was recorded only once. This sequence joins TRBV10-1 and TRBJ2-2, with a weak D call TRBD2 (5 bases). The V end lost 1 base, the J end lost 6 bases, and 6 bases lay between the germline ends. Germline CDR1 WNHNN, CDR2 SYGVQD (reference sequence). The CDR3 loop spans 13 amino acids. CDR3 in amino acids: CASSEWGAGELFF. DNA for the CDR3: TGCGCCAGCAGTGAGTGGGGAGCCGGGGAGCTGTTTTTT.

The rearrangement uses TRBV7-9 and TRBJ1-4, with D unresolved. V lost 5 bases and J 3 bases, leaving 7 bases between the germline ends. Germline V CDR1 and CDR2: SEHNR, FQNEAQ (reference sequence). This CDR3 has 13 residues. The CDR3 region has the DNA TGTGCCAGCAGCGGGCAGGCTAATGAAAAACTGTTTTTT. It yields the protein CASSGQANEKLFF.

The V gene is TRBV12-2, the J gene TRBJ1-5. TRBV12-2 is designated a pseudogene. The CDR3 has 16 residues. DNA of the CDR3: TGTGCAAGTCGCTTAGCCCTCCGGCCATTGATTCAGCCCCAGCATTTT. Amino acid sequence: CASRLALRPLIQPQHF.

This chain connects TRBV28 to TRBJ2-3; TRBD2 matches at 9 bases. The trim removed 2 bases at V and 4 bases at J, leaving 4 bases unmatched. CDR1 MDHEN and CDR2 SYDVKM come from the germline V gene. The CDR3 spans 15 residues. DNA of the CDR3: TGTGCCAGCAGTTTACGGGCTAGCGGGGCAGATACGCAGTATTTT. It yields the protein CASSLRASGADTQYF.

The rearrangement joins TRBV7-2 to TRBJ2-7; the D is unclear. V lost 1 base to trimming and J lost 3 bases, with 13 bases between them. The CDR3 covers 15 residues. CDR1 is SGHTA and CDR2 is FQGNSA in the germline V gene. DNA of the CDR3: TGTGCCAGCAGCTTAGAAGTTGGAAAGGGCTACGAGCAGTACTTC. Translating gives CASSLEVGKGYEQYF.

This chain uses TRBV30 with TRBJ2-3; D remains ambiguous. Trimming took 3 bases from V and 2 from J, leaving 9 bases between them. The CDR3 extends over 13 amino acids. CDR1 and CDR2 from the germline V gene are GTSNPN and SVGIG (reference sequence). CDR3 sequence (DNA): TGTGCCTGGAGCGTAGGAGTCACAGATACGCAGTATTTT. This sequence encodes CAWSVGVTDTQYF.

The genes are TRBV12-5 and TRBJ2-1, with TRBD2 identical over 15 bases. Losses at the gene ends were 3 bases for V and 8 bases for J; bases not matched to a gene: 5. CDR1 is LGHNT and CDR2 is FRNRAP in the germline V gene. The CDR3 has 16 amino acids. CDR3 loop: CASGFGLAGGRDEQFF. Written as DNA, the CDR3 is TGTGCTAGTGGTTTTGGACTAGCGGGAGGGCGAGATGAGCAGTTCTTC.

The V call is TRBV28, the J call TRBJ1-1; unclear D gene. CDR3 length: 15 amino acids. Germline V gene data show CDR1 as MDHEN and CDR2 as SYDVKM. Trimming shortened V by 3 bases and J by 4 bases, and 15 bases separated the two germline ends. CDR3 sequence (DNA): TGTGCCAGCAGTTTCGGCGACCTCTTGGTCACTGAAGCTTTCTTT. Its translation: CASSFGDLLVTEAFF.

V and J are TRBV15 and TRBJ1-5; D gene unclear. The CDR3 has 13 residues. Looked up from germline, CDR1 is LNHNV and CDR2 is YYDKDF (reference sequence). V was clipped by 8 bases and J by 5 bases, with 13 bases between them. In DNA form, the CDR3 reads TGTGCCACCCAACACGGCCTCGATCAGCCCCAGCATTTT. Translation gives CATQHGLDQPQHF.